The clone carrying this TCR beta chain was observed a handful of times. Its antigen is unknown. CDR3 length: 13 residues. Trimming removed 2 bases at V and 5 bases at J, with 9 bases between. Germline V gene lookup returns CDR1 MGHRA and CDR2 YSYEKL. TCRdb used MiXCR to reprocess the 5' RACE reads, holding one entry per CDR3 protein. This table has hundreds of thousands of distinct CDR3 sequences, about a sixth appearing once. These data come from a study of T-cell memory formation after mild COVID-19. Findings of the study overall: Clones shrinking between day 15 and 85 showed a balanced CD4/CD8 split, and those that grew later tilted toward CD4+. The finding that pre-infection memory included some responding clones suggested that cross-reactive memory joined.

This chain joins TRBV4-1 and TRBJ2-5, with no clear D. Material: PBMCs or a T cell subset sorted from them (not recorded which). The TCR comes from an adult woman who had mild COVID-19 (a few samples of this study predate the infection). Cell type and time point are not known. CDR3 region: CASSQLIRETQYF. The CDR3 DNA reads TGCGCCAGCAGCCAATTGATACGGGAGACCCAGTACTTC.